A single sample is the source of the 6 T cell receptor beta chains below, sequenced in a study of radiotherapy plus CTLA-4 blockade in lung cancer listed by TCRdb under 2018. Receptor libraries were prepared by the immunoSEQ multiplex PCR assay. Here the immuneACCESS table is served through TCRdb, limited to in-frame sequences with V and J called. Missing clones are a known gap in these copies; in checked studies unresolved V genes cover under half, and the rest lacks a known reason. The sample data list some 70,000 clones, and about four fifths of these were observed just once. The ten top clones hold less than 5% of the sample. The sample here was peripheral blood, taken from a patient treated with radiotherapy plus ipilimumab. The receptor source for this set is a human donor with non-small cell lung cancer who had a partial response to radiotherapy plus ipilimumab.

In the case of this clone: The junction shows a germline mismatch at one end, possibly a read error. CDR3 nucleotide sequence: TGTGCCAGCAGGGAAGGAGGGAGGGCGCCCAATGAGCAGTTCTTC. It translates to CASREGGRAPNEQFF. The gene calls are TRBV6-1 and TRBJ2-1; TRBD2 agrees at 7 bases. The germline V gene has CDR1 MNHNS and CDR2 SASEGT. The length of the CDR3 is 15 residues.

With regard to this clone: The conserved closing phenylalanine or tryptophan is absent in this CDR3, likely reflecting a read error. This rearrangement joins TRBV5-1 to TRBJ1-2; tentative D call: TRBD1 (6 bases). Looked up from germline, CDR1 is SGHRS and CDR2 is YFSETQ. CDR3 length: 13 amino acids. V dropped 4 bases and J dropped 7 bases, with 14 bases sitting between them. The CDR3 loop is CASSPGDISGYTL. For the CDR3, the DNA is TGCGCCAGCAGCCCCGGGGACATTTCTGGCTACACCCTC.

The chain joins TRBV28 to TRBJ2-3, with 9 nucleotides matching TRBD1. CDR3 length equals 15 residues. Germline values: CDR1 MDHEN, CDR2 SYDVKM. V lost 7 bases to trimming and J lost 4 bases; unmatched junction nucleotides: 9. The CDR3 reads CASKTGGEGADTQYF. CDR3 in DNA: TGTGCCAGCAAGACAGGGGGGGAGGGCGCAGATACGCAGTATTTT.

V is TRBV6-6 and J is TRBJ2-7; D is perhaps TRBD2 (6 bases). V lost 4 bases and J lost 5, with 12 bases in between. The length of the CDR3 is 13 residues. CDR1 and CDR2 (germline): MNHNY, SVGAGI (reference sequence). This CDR3 reads CASSWAGGHEQYF. As DNA, the CDR3 is TGTGCCAGCAGTTGGGCCGGGGGACACGAGCAGTACTTC.

The sample holds one count of this clone. The J gene is TRBJ1-5, the V gene TRBV21-1; TRBD1 was called by the table and not checked on the DNA. TRBV21-1 is labeled a pseudogene. The CDR3 loop spans 16 amino acids. The CDR3 bases are TGTGCCAGCAGCAGAGACAGGGGTAGGAGCAATCAGCCCCAGCATTTT. Translating it yields CASSRDRGRSNQPQHF.

The genes are TRBV6-1 and TRBJ2-4; the D is unclear. The CDR3 totals 13 residues. V lost 7 bases to trimming and J lost 8 bases, with 15 bases between them. Looked up from germline, CDR1 is MNHNS and CDR2 is SASEGT. In DNA form, the CDR3 reads TGTGCCAGCAAGTCCTTTAGCCGGGACATTCAGTACTTC. It encodes CASKSFSRDIQYF.